This TCR beta chain came from a study of T-cell memory formation after mild COVID-19. The overall study: TCR clustering was largely donor specific.

Details on this clonotype: What it binds is not known.

The V and J ends lost 0 bases and 5 bases respectively, with 14 bases between them. Per the germline V gene, CDR1 is LGHNA and CDR2 is YSLEER. The CDR3 consists of 15 residues. TCRdb recomputed calls from the 5' RACE reads with MiXCR, one row per CDR3 protein. Of about 130,000 distinct CDR3 sequences detected, over 15% appear once; the ten largest clones hold about 5.2%. General study points: Several responding clones turned up in pre-infection memory, indicating that cross-reactive memory may have taken part. Clones which contracted sat mainly in CM and EM if CD4+, and in EMRA if CD8+. From day 15 to 85, contracting clones were balanced between CD4 and CD8, whereas later expanders leaned toward CD4+.

This receptor was identified in a young man who had mild COVID-19 (a few samples of this study predate the infection). Cell type and time point are not known. Sequencing was performed on PBMCs or a T cell subset sorted from them (not recorded which). This chain joins TRBV4-3 and TRBJ2-7; D may correspond to TRBD1 or TRBD2 (5 bases each). CDR3 amino acids: CASSQDQRGRDEQYF. For the CDR3, the DNA is TGCGCCAGCAGCCAAGATCAGAGGGGAAGGGACGAGCAGTACTTC.